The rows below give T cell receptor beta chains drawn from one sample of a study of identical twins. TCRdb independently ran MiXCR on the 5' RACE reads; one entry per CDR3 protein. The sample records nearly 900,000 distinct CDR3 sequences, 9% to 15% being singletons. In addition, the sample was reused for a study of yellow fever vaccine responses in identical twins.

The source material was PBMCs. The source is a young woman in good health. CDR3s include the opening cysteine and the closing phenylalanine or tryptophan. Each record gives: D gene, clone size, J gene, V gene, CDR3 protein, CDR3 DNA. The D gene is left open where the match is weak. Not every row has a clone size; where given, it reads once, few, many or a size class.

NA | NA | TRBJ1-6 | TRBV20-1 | CSASLDSSYNSPLHF | TGCAGTGCTAGTCTCGACAGCTCCTATAATTCACCCCTCCACTTT
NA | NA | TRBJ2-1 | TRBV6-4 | CASSDRSEGEQFF | TGTGCCAGCAGTGACCGGTCAGAGGGTGAGCAGTTCTTC
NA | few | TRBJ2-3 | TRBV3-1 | CASSQVYIPDTQYF | TGTGCCAGCAGCCAAGTATATATACCGGATACGCAGTATTTT
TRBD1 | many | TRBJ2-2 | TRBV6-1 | CASSLWTGGTGELFF | TGTGCCAGCAGTCTCTGGACAGGGGGAACCGGGGAGCTGTTTTTT
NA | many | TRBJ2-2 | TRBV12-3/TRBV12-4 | CASSPYRANTGELFF | TGTGCCAGCAGCCCCTATCGGGCGAACACCGGGGAGCTGTTTTTT
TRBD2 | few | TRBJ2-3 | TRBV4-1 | CASSQTGTSGADTQYF | TGCGCCAGCAGCCAAACCGGGACTAGCGGCGCAGATACGCAGTATTTT
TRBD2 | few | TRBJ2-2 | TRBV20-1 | CSARGASGAGELFF | TGCAGTGCTCGGGGGGCTAGCGGGGCCGGGGAGCTGTTTTTT
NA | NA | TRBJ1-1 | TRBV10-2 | CASSEGWTEAFF | TGCGCCAGCAGTGAGGGGTGGACTGAAGCTTTCTTT
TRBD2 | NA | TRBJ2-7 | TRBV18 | CASSPILAGLYEQYF | TGTGCCAGCTCACCAATATTAGCGGGACTCTACGAGCAGTACTTC
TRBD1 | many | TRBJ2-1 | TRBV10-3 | CAISSGQGMRNEQFF | TGTGCCATCAGCTCAGGACAGGGGATGAGGAATGAGCAGTTCTTC
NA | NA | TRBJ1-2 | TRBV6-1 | CASRGWVLGYGYTF | TGTGCCAGCAGGGGTTGGGTACTTGGCTATGGCTACACCTTC
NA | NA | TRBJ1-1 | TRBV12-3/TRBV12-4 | CASSLTIGTEAFF | TGTGCCAGCAGTTTAACTATAGGCACTGAAGCTTTCTTT
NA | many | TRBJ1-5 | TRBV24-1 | CATSDAAFNQPQHF | TGTGCCACCAGTGATGCGGCGTTCAATCAGCCCCAGCATTTT
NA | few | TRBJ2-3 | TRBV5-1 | CASSWQGADTQYF | TGCGCCAGCAGCTGGCAGGGCGCAGATACGCAGTATTTT
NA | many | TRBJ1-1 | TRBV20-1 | CSATKPHLRALEAFF | TGCAGTGCTACCAAACCCCACTTAAGGGCCCTGGAAGCTTTCTTT
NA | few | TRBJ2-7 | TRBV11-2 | CASSLGGLVAYEQYF | TGTGCCAGCAGCTTAGGTGGACTTGTCGCCTACGAGCAGTACTTC
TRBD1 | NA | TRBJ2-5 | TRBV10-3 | CAITDRAQETQYF | TGTGCCATCACTGACAGGGCCCAAGAGACCCAGTACTTC
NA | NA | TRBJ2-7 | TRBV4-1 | CASSQDWQGRGEQYF | TGCGCCAGCAGCCAAGATTGGCAGGGGAGGGGAGAGCAGTACTTC
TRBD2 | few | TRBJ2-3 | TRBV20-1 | CSARFPLAGDIDTQYF | TGCAGTGCTAGATTCCCACTAGCGGGAGATATAGATACGCAGTATTTT
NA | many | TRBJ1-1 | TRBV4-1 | CASSQTGAEAFF | TGCGCCAGCAGCCAAACCGGGGCTGAAGCTTTCTTT
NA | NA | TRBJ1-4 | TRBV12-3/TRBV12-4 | CASSEYPTNEKLFF | TGTGCCAGCAGTGAGTACCCAACTAATGAAAAACTGTTTTTT
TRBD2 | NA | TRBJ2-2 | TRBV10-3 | CAIATSGGTGELFF | TGTGCCATCGCGACTAGCGGCGGGACCGGGGAGCTGTTTTTT
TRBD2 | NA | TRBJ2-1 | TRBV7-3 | CASSLTAGEGNEQFF | TGTGCCAGCAGCTTAACAGCGGGAGAGGGTAATGAGCAGTTCTTC
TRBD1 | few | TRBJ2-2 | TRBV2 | CASSSRETGGTGELFF | TGTGCCAGCAGCTCCCGTGAGACAGGGGGCACCGGGGAGCTGTTTTTT
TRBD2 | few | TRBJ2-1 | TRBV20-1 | CSARDRGGSYNEQFF | TGCAGTGCTAGAGATCGCGGGGGCTCCTACAATGAGCAGTTCTTC
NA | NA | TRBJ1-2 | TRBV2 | CASTKGPSNYGYTF | TGTGCCAGCACGAAAGGTCCCTCCAACTATGGCTACACCTTC
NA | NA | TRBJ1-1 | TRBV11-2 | CASSYGTEPSGAFF | TGTGCCAGCAGCTACGGGACGGAGCCCTCTGGGGCTTTCTTT
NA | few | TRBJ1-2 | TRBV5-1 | CASSSSDSHYGYTF | TGCGCCAGCAGCTCGTCGGACAGCCACTATGGCTACACCTTC
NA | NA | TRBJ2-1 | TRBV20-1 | CCARSGQSSYNEQFF | TGCTGTGCTAGATCCGGACAGTCGTCCTACAATGAGCAGTTCTTC
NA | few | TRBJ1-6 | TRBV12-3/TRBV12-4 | CASSIRDTYNSPLHF | TGTGCCAGCAGTATACGGGACACATACAATTCACCCCTCCACTTT
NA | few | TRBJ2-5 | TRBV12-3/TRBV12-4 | CASGGSIKETQYF | TGTGCCAGCGGGGGGTCAATAAAAGAGACCCAGTACTTC
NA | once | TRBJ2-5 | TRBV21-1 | CASSKPRLAGGPTREETQYF | TGTGCCAGCAGCAAGCCTCGACTAGCGGGGGGGCCGACGAGGGAAGAGACCCAGTACTTC
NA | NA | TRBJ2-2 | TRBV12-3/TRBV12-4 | CASRKGGGTNTGELFF | TGTGCCAGCCGTAAAGGGGGCGGGACGAACACCGGGGAGCTGTTTTTT
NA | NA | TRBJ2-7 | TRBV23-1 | CASRPGLSEQYF | TGCGCCAGCAGACCGGGACTCTCCGAGCAGTACTTC
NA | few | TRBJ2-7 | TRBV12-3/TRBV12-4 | CAIQRGESSYEQYF | TGTGCCATACAACGCGGGGAAAGCTCCTACGAGCAGTACTTC
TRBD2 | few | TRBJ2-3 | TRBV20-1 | CSARDLRGSGADTQYF | TGCAGTGCTAGAGATCTTCGCGGGAGCGGGGCAGATACGCAGTATTTT
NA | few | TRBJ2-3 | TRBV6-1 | CASTPGGNTDTQYF | TGTGCCAGCACCCCTGGGGGAAACACAGATACGCAGTATTTT
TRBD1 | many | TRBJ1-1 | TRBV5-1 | CASSFGTGGAHTEAFF | TGCGCCAGCAGCTTCGGGACAGGGGGCGCGCACACTGAAGCTTTCTTT
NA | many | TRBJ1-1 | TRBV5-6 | CASSLTEKMGTEAFF | TGTGCCAGCAGCTTGACCGAAAAAATGGGGACTGAAGCTTTCTTT
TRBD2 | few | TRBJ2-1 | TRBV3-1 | CASSPGTSGKGYNEQFF | TGTGCCAGCAGCCCAGGGACTAGCGGGAAGGGTTACAATGAGCAGTTCTTC
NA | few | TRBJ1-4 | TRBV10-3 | CAISEGGASNEKLFF | TGTGCCATCAGTGAGGGGGGGGCGTCTAATGAAAAACTGTTTTTT
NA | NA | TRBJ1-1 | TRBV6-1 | CASSRNGQGRSEAFF | TGTGCCAGCAGCCGCAACGGCCAGGGACGGTCTGAAGCTTTCTTT
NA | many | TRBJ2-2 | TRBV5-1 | CASSEGTGTGELFF | TGCGCCAGCAGCGAGGGGACGGGGACCGGGGAGCTGTTTTTT
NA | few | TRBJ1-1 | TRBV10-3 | CAISSGYRNTEAFF | TGTGCCATCAGCTCAGGGTACAGGAACACTGAAGCTTTCTTT
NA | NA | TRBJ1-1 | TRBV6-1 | CASTPKLNTEAFF | TGTGCCAGCACTCCCAAATTGAACACTGAAGCTTTCTTT
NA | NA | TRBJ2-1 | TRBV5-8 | CASSWPRSPGDEQFF | TGTGCCAGCAGCTGGCCCCGGTCTCCCGGGGATGAGCAGTTCTTC
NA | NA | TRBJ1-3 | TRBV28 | CASSRARVAGNTIYF | TGTGCCAGCAGCCGCGCCAGGGTCGCTGGAAACACCATATATTTT
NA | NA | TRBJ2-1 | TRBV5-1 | CASSLRHLVGSAAYNEQFF | TGCGCCAGCAGCCTCAGACATCTCGTCGGGAGTGCCGCCTACAATGAGCAGTTCTTC
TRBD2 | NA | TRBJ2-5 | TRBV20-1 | CSAKDTSVETQYF | TGCAGTGCTAAAGATACTAGCGTTGAGACCCAGTACTTC
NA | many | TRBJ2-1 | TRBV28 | CASSQGNLVNEQFF | TGTGCCAGCAGTCAGGGGAATTTGGTCAATGAGCAGTTCTTC
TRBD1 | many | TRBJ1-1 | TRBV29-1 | CSARQGANTEAFF | TGCAGCGCGAGACAGGGGGCGAACACTGAAGCTTTCTTT
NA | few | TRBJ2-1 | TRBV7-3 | CASSSVNNEQFF | TGTGCCAGCAGCTCCGTTAACAATGAGCAGTTCTTC
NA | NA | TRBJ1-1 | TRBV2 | CARHGYTEAFF | TGTGCCAGGCATGGCTACACTGAAGCTTTCTTT
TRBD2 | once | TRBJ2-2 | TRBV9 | CASSARPRTSTYANTGELFF | TGTGCCAGCAGCGCCCGTCCAAGGACTAGCACTTACGCGAACACCGGGGAGCTGTTTTTT
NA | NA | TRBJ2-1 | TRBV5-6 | CASSLEGTSSYNEQFF | TGTGCCAGCAGCTTGGAAGGCACTAGCTCCTACAATGAGCAGTTCTTC
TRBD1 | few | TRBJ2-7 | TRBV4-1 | CASSQEGQGGSYEQYF | TGCGCCAGCAGCCAAGAGGGACAGGGCGGCTCCTACGAGCAGTACTTC
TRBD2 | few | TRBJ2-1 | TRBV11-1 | CASSLLFSGWDSYNEQFF | TGTGCCAGCAGCTTACTTTTTAGCGGGTGGGACTCCTACAATGAGCAGTTCTTC
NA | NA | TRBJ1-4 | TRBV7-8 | CASSLGNRITNEKLFF | TGTGCCAGCAGCTTAGGGAACCGCATCACTAATGAAAAACTGTTTTTT
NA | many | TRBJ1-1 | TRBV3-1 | CASSQATYSGNTEAFF | TGTGCCAGCAGCCAAGCGACATACAGCGGTAACACTGAAGCTTTCTTT
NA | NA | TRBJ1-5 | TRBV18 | CASSPGIGQPQHF | TGTGCCAGCTCACCAGGGATCGGTCAGCCCCAGCATTTT